This record covers a single TCR beta chain. The target antigen is unknown. The sample is drawn from a study of T cell responses to AZD1222 COVID-19 vaccine. Whole-study results and caveats: Clonal diversity may have been underestimated in mostly white British donors. Two doses of AZD1222 preceded a rise in Spike-specific TCR breadth and depth. Targets within unmutated variant regions were reportedly found for nearly half of spike-specific TCRs.

The length of the CDR3 is 14 residues. CDR1 SGHTA and CDR2 FQGTGA come from the germline V gene. V gave up 1 base and J gave up 4 bases, with 10 bases separating them. Produced via immunoSEQ multiplex PCR; TCRdb's table is partial and in-frame only. The top ten clones hold 0.85% to 0.95% of a sample with 150,000 or so clones, approximately 95% of them seen once. The sequences come from peripheral blood, collected on day 0 of MenACWY control vaccination. This TCR was recovered from an adult in good health. This sequence joins TRBV7-3 and TRBJ1-1, with D possibly being TRBD1 (5 bases). CDR3 region: CASSLKGLGTEAFF. CDR3 in DNA: TGTGCCAGCAGCTTAAAGGGACTGGGCACTGAAGCTTTCTTT.